What follows describes a single T cell receptor (beta chain). There is no known antigen for this receptor. Base qualities are missing; no much larger clone stands one base away. This record comes from a study of siplizumab effects on memory and regulatory T cells (dated by TCRdb to the late 2010s). About the study as a whole: The study examined how the anti-CD2 antibody siplizumab affects alloreactive T-cell subsets in allogeneic mixed lymphocyte reactions built from human PBMCs.

TCRbeta CDR3 sequencing was performed on sorted unstimulated T cells and on proliferating T cells recovered from mixed lymphocyte reactions. Fresh whole blood from approximately ten HLA-typed healthy donors was used to isolate PBMCs. Study-wide findings and limitations: Siplizumab significantly reduced the cumulative frequency of alloreactive sequences traceable to unstimulated CD4+ memory T cells. Whether proliferating Tregs from siplizumab cultures actually had suppressive function was not functionally confirmed. A naive or memory phenotype could not be assigned to roughly 75-96% of proliferating CD4+ or CD8+ clones. Because sequences below about 10^-5 frequency were poorly captured, only a minor fraction of alloreactive clones could be mapped to unstimulated subsets. Among mappable alloreactive CD4+ clones, the Treg-derived fraction averaged around 63% with siplizumab versus about 27% in control reactions. Unstimulated naive T cells appeared to be more diverse than memory T cells, and naive cells seemed to make a substantial contribution to the alloresponse.

Preparation of the library involved the immunoSEQ multiplex PCR assay. Around 100,000 TCR templates per sample were assayed by the deep sequencing platform. Genomic DNA extracted from sorted T cells was used for TCRbeta CDR3 sequencing. In the source study's methods: The R programming language was used for the clonal analysis of the TCRbeta CDR3 data. Comparing unstimulated samples against CFSE-low samples taken after the reaction was how alloreactive CD4+ and CD8+ clones were defined. Regulatory or non-regulatory origin was assigned to alloreactive CD4+ clones by matching of sequences to sorted unstimulated Treg and non-Treg repertoires. As stored in TCRdb, this immuneACCESS dataset retains in-frame rearrangements with V and J assigned. A fraction of the clones does not appear; measured against another copy, unresolved V genes explain less than half of the discrepancy, and the remainder lacks a known reason. V and J calls and clone size are given by that table; D and trimming were obtained from the DNA. Present in this sample are more than 85,000 clones, 80% to 90% of which were seen just once. Clones ranked in the top ten supply more than 14% of the sample.

V loses 1 base, J loses 3 bases, and the germline ends lie 7 bases apart. For CDR1 and CDR2, the germline V gene lists LGHNA and YNFKEQ. The CDR3 covers 13 residues, taking in both the cysteine and the phenylalanine. Only CDR3 DNA remains: 39 bases, in frame from the first base. The sequence links TRBV4-2 to TRBJ2-7; the D gene cannot be named for sure. Sample: CD4+ T cells sorted from blood. The receptor's source is a human donor in good health. The bases are TGTGCCAGCAGCCAAGTCCCAGGCTACGAGCAGTACTTC. Its protein product is CASSQVPGYEQYF.